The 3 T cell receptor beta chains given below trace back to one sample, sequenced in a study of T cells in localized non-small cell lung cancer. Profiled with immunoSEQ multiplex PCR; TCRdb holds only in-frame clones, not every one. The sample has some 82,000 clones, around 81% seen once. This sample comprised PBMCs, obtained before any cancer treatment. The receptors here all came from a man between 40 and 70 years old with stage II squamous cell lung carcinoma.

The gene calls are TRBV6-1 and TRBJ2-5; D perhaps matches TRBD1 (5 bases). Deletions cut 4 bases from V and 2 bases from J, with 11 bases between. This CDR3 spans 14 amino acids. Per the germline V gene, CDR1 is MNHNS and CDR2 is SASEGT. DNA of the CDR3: TGTGCCAGCAGTGTATGGGGCGGACAAGAGACCCAGTACTTC. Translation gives CASSVWGGQETQYF.

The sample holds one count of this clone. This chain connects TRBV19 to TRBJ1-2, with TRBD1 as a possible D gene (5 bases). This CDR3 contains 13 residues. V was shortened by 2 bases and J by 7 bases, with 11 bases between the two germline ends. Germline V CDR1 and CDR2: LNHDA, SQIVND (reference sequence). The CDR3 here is CASSISGTSGYTF. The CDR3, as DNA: TGTGCCAGTAGTATATCCGGGACGTCTGGCTACACCTTC.

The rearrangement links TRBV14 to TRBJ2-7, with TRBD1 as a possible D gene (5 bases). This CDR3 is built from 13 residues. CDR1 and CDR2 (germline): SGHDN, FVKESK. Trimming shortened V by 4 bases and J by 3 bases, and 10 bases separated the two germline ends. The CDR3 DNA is TGTGCCAGCAGCCCCCACAGGCTCTACGAGCAGTACTTC. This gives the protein CASSPHRLYEQYF. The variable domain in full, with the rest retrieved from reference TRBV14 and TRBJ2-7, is EAGVTQFPSHSVIEKGQTVTLRCDPISGHDNLYWYRRVMGKEIKFLLHFVKESKQDESGMPNNRFLAERTGGTYSTLKVQPAELEDSGVYFCASSPHRLYEQYFGPGTRLTVT.